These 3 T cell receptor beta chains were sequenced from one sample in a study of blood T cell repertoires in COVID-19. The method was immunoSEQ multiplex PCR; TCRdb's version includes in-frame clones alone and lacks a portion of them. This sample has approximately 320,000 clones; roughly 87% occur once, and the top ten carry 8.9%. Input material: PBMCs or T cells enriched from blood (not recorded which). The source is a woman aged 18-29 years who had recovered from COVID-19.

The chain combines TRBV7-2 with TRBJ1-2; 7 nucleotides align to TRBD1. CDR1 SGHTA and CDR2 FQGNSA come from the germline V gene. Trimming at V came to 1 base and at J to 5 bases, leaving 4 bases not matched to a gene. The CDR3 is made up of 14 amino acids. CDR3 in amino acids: CASSLEPGGYGYTF. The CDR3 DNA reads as TGTGCCAGCAGCTTAGAGCCAGGGGGATATGGCTACACCTTC.

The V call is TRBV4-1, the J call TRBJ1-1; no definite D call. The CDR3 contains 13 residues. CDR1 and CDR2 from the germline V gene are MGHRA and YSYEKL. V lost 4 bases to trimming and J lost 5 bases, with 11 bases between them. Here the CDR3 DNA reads TGCGCCAGCAGCCCGGGTGGGAGGACTGAAGCTTTCTTT. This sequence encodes CASSPGGRTEAFF.

CDR3 sequence reads: CASGWTAGGLSNSPLHF. The CDR3 nucleotides are TGTGCTAGTGGTTGGACCGCGGGGGGGTTAAGCAATTCACCCCTCCACTTT. The chain combines TRBV12-5 with TRBJ1-6, with D perhaps matching TRBD1 (5 bases). There are 17 residues in the CDR3. Looked up from germline, CDR1 is LGHNT and CDR2 is FRNRAP. V was shortened by 4 bases and J by 7 bases, with 20 bases between the two germline ends.